Included here is one T cell receptor beta chain sequence, with context. This sample is part of a study of blood T cell repertoires in COVID-19. As for the study in general: The United States, Italy and Spain supplied acute and convalescent COVID-19 samples. Nucleic acid was either cDNA or gDNA, and it came from T cells, B-cell-depleted T cells, or PBMCs.

V lost 3 bases and J lost 11, with 14 bases in between. This CDR3 is 13 amino acids long. CDR1 LNHDA and CDR2 SQIVND come from the germline V gene (reference sequence). In the authors' methods: It was from reference gene primer amplification that nucleated cell counts were estimated. Generated by immunoSEQ multiplex PCR, the TCRdb table keeps only in-frame clones and is missing some. The V and J calls and the clone size are those of that table, but D and trimming were determined from the DNA. The sample consists of about 220,000 clones, more than 75% of them appearing once. The sequencing sample was made of peripheral blood. The sequence was collected from a woman in her twenties or thirties who had recovered from COVID-19. The chain uses TRBV19 and TRBJ1-5, with D possibly being TRBD1 (5 bases). CDR3 DNA sequence: TGTGCCAGTAGTATCGACAGTTCCAAATCCCAGCATTTT. It translates to CASSIDSSKSQHF.